This T cell receptor beta chain is from a study of PD-L1 blockade in urothelial cancer. Turning to the study itself: Blood was analyzed 3 weeks (second dose) and 6 weeks after treatment start.

Patient disease was locally advanced or metastatic urothelial carcinoma. Each individual provided 1 to 8 samples (taken pretreatment and on-treatment). The V end lost 0 bases, the J end lost 1 base, and 11 bases lay between the germline ends. The germline CDR1 and CDR2 sequences are SGHNT and YYREEE (reference sequence). The CDR3 loop spans 17 amino acids. With respect to this clone: In the same sample, other DNA sequences code for this CDR3.

TCR analog templates of synthetic origin were spiked into each PCR. TCRdb's copy holds only in-frame clones and misses some; the assay was immunoSEQ multiplex PCR. In the table there are some 49,000 clones, nearly 90% of which are singletons. The V gene is TRBV5-4, the J gene TRBJ1-6; the D gene is possibly TRBD1 (5 bases). The sequencing used PBMCs, collected around atezolizumab (anti-PD-L1) treatment. The sequence came from a man in his 60s with urothelial cancer. Here the CDR3 reads CASSLGVRGSYNSPLHF. CDR3 sequence (DNA): TGTGCCAGCAGCTTGGGGGTAAGGGGATCCTATAATTCACCCCTCCACTTT.